This T cell receptor beta chain was found in a study of CD8 T cells in Susac syndrome. The germline V gene encodes CDR1 MGHRA and CDR2 YSYEKL. The CDR3 totals 17 residues. V gave up 4 bases and J gave up 5 bases, with 23 bases separating them. The RNA input was roughly 0.45 to 1 ug, and it was reverse transcribed with random hexamers. MiXCR was run by TCRdb on the immunoSEQ multiplex PCR reads, yielding one entry per CDR3 protein. The repertoire consists of around 170,000 distinct CDR3 sequences, with approximately 95% occurring once and the leading ten covering roughly 0.16%. Sequenced material: CD8+ T cells from PBMCs. This sequence joins TRBV4-1 and TRBJ2-5; D is possibly TRBD2 (6 bases). The receptor's source is a human donor with multiple sclerosis. As DNA, the CDR3 is TGCGCCAGCAGCCGAGAACAAGCGGGTCAGAGGATGGAGACCCAGTACTTC. This gives the protein CASSREQAGQRMETQYF.